The TCR beta chain described here comes from a study of blood T cell repertoires in COVID-19. Study in general: The analysed material was cDNA or gDNA that came from T cells, B-cell-depleted T cells, or PBMCs.

Source study methods: Amplification of reference gene primers was used by the study to estimate nucleated cell counts. Sequencing was performed with immunoSEQ multiplex PCR; in TCRdb, only in-frame clones are kept and a portion is missing. The V and J calls and clone size were taken over from that table, and D and trimming were inferred from the DNA. The sample holds 470,000 or so clones; roughly 90% are singletons and the top ten take over 4%. This CDR3 region has 14 residues. J lost 5 bases, V lost 2 bases, and 5 bases had no gene match. Germline V lookup: CDR1 SGHTA, CDR2 FQGTGA. The chain is built from TRBV7-3 and TRBJ2-7; 8 bases fit TRBD1. The material sequenced was peripheral blood. The receptor was derived from a woman between 25 and 40 years old with acute or convalescent COVID-19. The CDR3 here is CASSLQGAGDEQYF. The CDR3 region has the DNA TGTGCCAGCAGCTTACAGGGGGCAGGAGACGAGCAGTACTTC.